Listed here is a single TCR beta chain. What it binds is unknown. The data are from a study of post-analysis software for immune sequencing data. Whole-study findings and limits: Significantly decreased normalized Chao1 diversity was recorded for multiple sclerosis patients relative to controls. Five TRBV segments, including TRBV5-6, TRBV5-1 and TRBV20-1, were more frequent in patients than controls.

Carried by the TCR beta cDNA libraries were unique molecular identifiers. It was from roughly 1.1 to 9.2 million T cells that some 470,000 cDNA molecules came. TCRdb reprocessed the PCR reads with MiXCR, giving one entry per CDR3 protein. This sample carries about 430,000 distinct CDR3 sequences, approximately 39% of them seen once, and the ten largest clones take approximately 7.6%. The ends were cut back, 3 bases at V and 6 bases at J, with 11 bases in the middle. Germline V gene sequence: CDR1 LNHNV, CDR2 YYDKDF (reference sequence). There are 14 residues in the CDR3. The sample was blood. The receptor was derived from a girl aged 2 to 10 with multiple sclerosis. This rearrangement joins TRBV15 to TRBJ1-4; D is possibly TRBD1 (5 bases). CDR3: CATSSTGGDEKLFF. The CDR3 nucleotides are TGTGCCACCAGCAGCACCGGGGGGGATGAAAAACTGTTTTTT. The variable domain in full, with the rest retrieved from reference TRBV15 and TRBJ1-4, is DAMVIQNPRYQVTQFGKPVTLSCSQTLNHNVMYWYQQKSSQAPKLLFHYYDKDFNNEADTPDNFQSRRPNTSFCFLDIRSPGLGDTAMYLCATSSTGGDEKLFFGSGTQLSVL.